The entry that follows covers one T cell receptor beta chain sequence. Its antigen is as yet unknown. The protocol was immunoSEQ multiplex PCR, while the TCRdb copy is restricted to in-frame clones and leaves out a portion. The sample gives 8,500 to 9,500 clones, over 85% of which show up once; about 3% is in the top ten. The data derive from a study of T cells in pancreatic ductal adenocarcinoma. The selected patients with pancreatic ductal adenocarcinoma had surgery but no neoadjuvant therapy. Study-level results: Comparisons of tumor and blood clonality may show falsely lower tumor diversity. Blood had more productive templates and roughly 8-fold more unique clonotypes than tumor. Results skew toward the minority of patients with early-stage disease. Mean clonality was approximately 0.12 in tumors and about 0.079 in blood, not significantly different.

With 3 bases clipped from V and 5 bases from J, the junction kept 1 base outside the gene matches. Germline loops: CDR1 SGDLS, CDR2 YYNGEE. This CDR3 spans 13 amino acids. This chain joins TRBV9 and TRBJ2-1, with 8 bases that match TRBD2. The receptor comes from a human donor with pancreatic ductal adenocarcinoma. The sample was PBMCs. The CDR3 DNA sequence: TGTGCCAGCAGCGCGCGGGGGGACAATGAGCAGTTCTTC. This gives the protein CASSARGDNEQFF.